A selection of T cell receptor beta chains follows, all from one sample in a study of T-cell memory formation after mild COVID-19. Via MiXCR, TCRdb re-called the 5' RACE reads, giving one row per CDR3 protein. The table has 300,000 to 400,000 distinct CDR3 sequences, 25% to 30% seen once; the top ten hold roughly 12%. Sequencing input: PBMCs or a T cell subset sorted from them (not recorded which). The receptors originated from an adult woman who had mild COVID-19 (a few samples of this study predate the infection). Cell type and time point are not known. Each CDR3 is given with its conserved first and last residue. The order of the fields is clone size, V gene, J gene, D gene, CDR3 DNA, CDR3 protein. The D gene is left open where the match is weak. For some rows the clone size is stated as once, few or many, or as a class when expanded; others skip it.

abundance: NA
v_gene: TRBV13
j_gene: TRBJ2-5
d_gene: NA
CDR3nt: TGTGCCAGCAGCCTCGGAGAAGGCCCCTTCAACCGTCCTGGGACCCAGTACTTC
CDR3aa: CASSLGEGPFNRPGTQYF

abundance: few
v_gene: TRBV19
j_gene: TRBJ2-7
d_gene: TRBD1
CDR3nt: TGTGCCAGTAGTATAGGACAGGGTGGCTACGAGCAGTACTTC
CDR3aa: CASSIGQGGYEQYF

abundance: NA
v_gene: TRBV6-1
j_gene: TRBJ2-2
d_gene: NA
CDR3nt: TGTGCCAGCACTGAAACCACCGGGGATCGGAACACCGGGGAGCTGTTTTTT
CDR3aa: CASTETTGDRNTGELFF

abundance: NA
v_gene: TRBV25-1
j_gene: TRBJ2-1
d_gene: TRBD2
CDR3nt: TGTGCCAGCAGTGACACCTTACTAGCGGGAGGAAACAATGAGCAGTTCTTC
CDR3aa: CASSDTLLAGGNNEQFF

abundance: NA
v_gene: TRBV27
j_gene: TRBJ1-1
d_gene: TRBD1
CDR3nt: TGTGCCAGCAGTTTATTGACAGGGGTGTACACTGAAGCTTTCTTT
CDR3aa: CASSLLTGVYTEAFF

abundance: many
v_gene: TRBV18
j_gene: TRBJ2-7
d_gene: TRBD1
CDR3nt: TGTGCCAGCTCACCGGGGACAGGGGCTTTAAACTACGAGCAGTACTTC
CDR3aa: CASSPGTGALNYEQYF

abundance: NA
v_gene: TRBV29-1
j_gene: TRBJ2-7
d_gene: NA
CDR3nt: TGCAGCGTTGAGGGCGGGAACTACGAGCAGTACTTC
CDR3aa: CSVEGGNYEQYF

abundance: few
v_gene: TRBV5-6
j_gene: TRBJ1-5
d_gene: TRBD1
CDR3nt: TGTGCCAGCAGCTTCGGGACAGGAGGCAATCAGCCCCAGCATTTT
CDR3aa: CASSFGTGGNQPQHF

abundance: NA
v_gene: TRBV15
j_gene: TRBJ1-4
d_gene: NA
CDR3nt: TGTGCCACCAGCTCATCAATAGGGACTAATGAAAAACTGTTTTTT
CDR3aa: CATSSSIGTNEKLFF

abundance: few
v_gene: TRBV4-3
j_gene: TRBJ2-3
d_gene: NA
CDR3nt: TGCGCCAGCAGCCAAGATGCGGGTCGAATTTCGGATACGCAGTATTTT
CDR3aa: CASSQDAGRISDTQYF

abundance: NA
v_gene: TRBV6-6
j_gene: TRBJ2-7
d_gene: NA
CDR3nt: TGTGCCAGCAGTTATCCCGGGACCGAGCAGTACTTC
CDR3aa: CASSYPGTEQYF

abundance: few
v_gene: TRBV12-3/TRBV12-4
j_gene: TRBJ2-5
d_gene: NA
CDR3nt: TGTGCCAGCAGTTTTGACTTTACAGAGACCCAGTACTTC
CDR3aa: CASSFDFTETQYF

abundance: NA
v_gene: TRBV5-6
j_gene: TRBJ2-7
d_gene: NA
CDR3nt: TGTGCCAGCAGCTTGTCTTTGAACGAGCAGTACTTC
CDR3aa: CASSLSLNEQYF

abundance: NA
v_gene: TRBV7-2
j_gene: TRBJ1-1
d_gene: NA
CDR3nt: TGTGCCAGCAGCGGCGACTCGGGGGACACTGAAGCTTTCTTT
CDR3aa: CASSGDSGDTEAFF

abundance: NA
v_gene: TRBV19
j_gene: TRBJ2-3
d_gene: NA
CDR3nt: TGTGCCAGTAGTATCGTCGAGGGGCCGGCGGGAGATACGCAGTATTTT
CDR3aa: CASSIVEGPAGDTQYF

abundance: NA
v_gene: TRBV18
j_gene: TRBJ2-7
d_gene: NA
CDR3nt: TGTGCCAGCTCACAACCTTACAGGGCCCACGAGCAGTACTTC
CDR3aa: CASSQPYRAHEQYF

abundance: few
v_gene: TRBV29-1
j_gene: TRBJ2-3
d_gene: NA
CDR3nt: TGCAGCGTTACCCCGGTACCCACAGATACGCAGTATTTT
CDR3aa: CSVTPVPTDTQYF

abundance: few
v_gene: TRBV7-9
j_gene: TRBJ2-7
d_gene: NA
CDR3nt: TGTGCCAGCAGCGAACACTACGAGCAGTACTTC
CDR3aa: CASSEHYEQYF

abundance: NA
v_gene: TRBV12-3/TRBV12-4
j_gene: TRBJ2-5
d_gene: TRBD1
CDR3nt: TGTGCCAGCAGTTTTTCCGACAGGGTCCAGCTTCTACGAGGAGAGACCCAGTACTTC
CDR3aa: CASSFSDRVQLLRGETQYF

abundance: NA
v_gene: TRBV27
j_gene: TRBJ1-5
d_gene: NA
CDR3nt: TGTGCCAGCAGCGCAACCCCCTATAGCAATCAGCCCCAGCATTTT
CDR3aa: CASSATPYSNQPQHF

abundance: NA
v_gene: TRBV28
j_gene: TRBJ2-1
d_gene: TRBD2
CDR3nt: TGTGCCAGCAGTTTAGCGGGAGGGGGCTACAATGAGCAGTTCTTC
CDR3aa: CASSLAGGGYNEQFF

abundance: few
v_gene: TRBV12-3/TRBV12-4
j_gene: TRBJ1-5
d_gene: NA
CDR3nt: TGTGCCAGCAGTTTCCGCAGTAGTCAGCCCCAGCATTTT
CDR3aa: CASSFRSSQPQHF

abundance: many
v_gene: TRBV29-1
j_gene: TRBJ2-5
d_gene: NA
CDR3nt: TGCAGCGTTGATGCCAGGGGGGGTGAGACCCAGTACTTC
CDR3aa: CSVDARGGETQYF

abundance: few
v_gene: TRBV15
j_gene: TRBJ1-1
d_gene: NA
CDR3nt: TGTGCCACCAGCAGAGAGACCCCGGGGAGGACTGAAGCTTTCTTT
CDR3aa: CATSRETPGRTEAFF

abundance: NA
v_gene: TRBV24-1
j_gene: TRBJ2-2
d_gene: TRBD1
CDR3nt: TGTGACACCAGTGATTGGGGACAGGCGAACACCGGGGAGCTGTTTTTT
CDR3aa: CDTSDWGQANTGELFF

abundance: many
v_gene: TRBV12-3/TRBV12-4
j_gene: TRBJ2-7
d_gene: NA
CDR3nt: TGTGCCAGCAGTGGGGCGTCGGCCTACGAGCAGTACTTC
CDR3aa: CASSGASAYEQYF

abundance: many
v_gene: TRBV20-1
j_gene: TRBJ2-5
d_gene: NA
CDR3nt: TGCAGTGCTAGAACCTCCGGGGTGTGGGGGGAGACCCAGTACTTC
CDR3aa: CSARTSGVWGETQYF

abundance: few
v_gene: TRBV7-9
j_gene: TRBJ2-3
d_gene: TRBD1
CDR3nt: TGTGCCAGCAGCCACGGGACAGGGAGGTCCACAGATACGCAGTATTTT
CDR3aa: CASSHGTGRSTDTQYF

abundance: NA
v_gene: TRBV5-6
j_gene: TRBJ1-6
d_gene: NA
CDR3nt: TGTGCCAGCAGCCCAAACGACGGGGGGTATTCACCCCTCCACTTT
CDR3aa: CASSPNDGGYSPLHF

abundance: NA
v_gene: TRBV9
j_gene: TRBJ2-1
d_gene: NA
CDR3nt: TGTGCCAGCAGCGTAGGGAGCTCCTACAATGAGCAGTTCTTC
CDR3aa: CASSVGSSYNEQFF

abundance: NA
v_gene: TRBV18
j_gene: TRBJ1-3
d_gene: NA
CDR3nt: TGTGCCAGCTCACCTGATGACGGATTATATTTT
CDR3aa: CASSPDDGLYF

abundance: NA
v_gene: TRBV12-3/TRBV12-4
j_gene: TRBJ2-1
d_gene: TRBD2
CDR3nt: TGTGCCAGCAGTTTAGTGCTAGCGGTTGAGCAGTTCTTC
CDR3aa: CASSLVLAVEQFF

abundance: many
v_gene: TRBV7-3
j_gene: TRBJ1-5
d_gene: TRBD1
CDR3nt: TGTGCCAGCAGCTTAGACAGGGATCAGCCCCAGCATTTT
CDR3aa: CASSLDRDQPQHF

abundance: NA
v_gene: TRBV7-9
j_gene: TRBJ2-3
d_gene: NA
CDR3nt: TGTGCCAGCAGACCGGGGATGCCAGATACGCAGTATTTT
CDR3aa: CASRPGMPDTQYF

abundance: NA
v_gene: TRBV6-2/TRBV6-3
j_gene: TRBJ2-7
d_gene: NA
CDR3nt: TGTGCCAGCAGTTACTCGGGCTTCTACGAGCAGTGCTTC
CDR3aa: CASSYSGFYEQCF

abundance: NA
v_gene: TRBV9
j_gene: TRBJ2-7
d_gene: NA
CDR3nt: TGTGCCAGCAGCTCCGGGGGCGGAGCAACGAGGGAGCAGTACTTC
CDR3aa: CASSSGGGATREQYF

abundance: few
v_gene: TRBV6-2/TRBV6-3
j_gene: TRBJ1-1
d_gene: NA
CDR3nt: TGTGCCAGCAGCTCAAAAGGCACTGAAGCTTTCTTT
CDR3aa: CASSSKGTEAFF

abundance: few
v_gene: TRBV10-3
j_gene: TRBJ2-2
d_gene: TRBD2
CDR3nt: TGTGCCATCAGTGTCGCTTCCAAGCGGGGAGCCGGGGAGCTGTTTTTT
CDR3aa: CAISVASKRGAGELFF

abundance: NA
v_gene: TRBV7-9
j_gene: TRBJ1-2
d_gene: TRBD1
CDR3nt: TGTGCCAGCAGCTTTTCCCCAAAAACCGGGACAGTCTATGGCTACACCTTC
CDR3aa: CASSFSPKTGTVYGYTF

abundance: few
v_gene: TRBV10-3
j_gene: TRBJ1-1
d_gene: TRBD1
CDR3nt: TGTGCCATCAGTGCAGAACAGGGGCACACTGAAGCTTTCTTT
CDR3aa: CAISAEQGHTEAFF

abundance: NA
v_gene: TRBV2
j_gene: TRBJ2-1
d_gene: NA
CDR3nt: TGTGCCAGCAGTGGTGTATTATCGGATGGCTCCTACAATGAGCAGTTCTTC
CDR3aa: CASSGVLSDGSYNEQFF

abundance: NA
v_gene: TRBV7-2
j_gene: TRBJ2-1
d_gene: NA
CDR3nt: TGTGCCAGCAGCTTAGGCGGGGCAGGCGGCTACAATGAGCAGTTCTTC
CDR3aa: CASSLGGAGGYNEQFF

abundance: few
v_gene: TRBV29-1
j_gene: TRBJ1-2
d_gene: NA
CDR3nt: TGCAGCGTTGTAGGGGGGTATGGCTACACCTTC
CDR3aa: CSVVGGYGYTF

abundance: few
v_gene: TRBV4-2
j_gene: TRBJ2-1
d_gene: NA
CDR3nt: TGTGCCAGCAGCCAAGGCCCACAGGGAACGGGTACGGATGAGCAGTTCTTC
CDR3aa: CASSQGPQGTGTDEQFF

abundance: NA
v_gene: TRBV24-1
j_gene: TRBJ2-2
d_gene: TRBD1
CDR3nt: TGTGCCACCGGACAGGGCACCGGGGAGCTGTTTTTT
CDR3aa: CATGQGTGELFF

abundance: few
v_gene: TRBV5-1
j_gene: TRBJ1-6
d_gene: NA
CDR3nt: TGCGCCAGCAGCTCATCGACTGTCGATTCACCCCTCCACTTT
CDR3aa: CASSSSTVDSPLHF

abundance: few
v_gene: TRBV4-2
j_gene: TRBJ2-5
d_gene: TRBD2
CDR3nt: TGTGCCAGCAGCCATGGCGCGGGGGGACTATCACAAGAAAAAGAGACCCAGTACTTC
CDR3aa: CASSHGAGGLSQEKETQYF

abundance: NA
v_gene: TRBV5-1
j_gene: TRBJ1-3
d_gene: TRBD1
CDR3nt: TGCGCCAGCAGCGTGGGACAGATAGGCTCTGGAAACACCATATATTTT
CDR3aa: CASSVGQIGSGNTIYF

abundance: NA
v_gene: TRBV28
j_gene: TRBJ2-3
d_gene: TRBD1
CDR3nt: TGTGCCATAGGGGACAGGGGACGATCAGATACGCAGTATTTT
CDR3aa: CAIGDRGRSDTQYF

abundance: NA
v_gene: TRBV12-3/TRBV12-4
j_gene: TRBJ2-3
d_gene: TRBD2
CDR3nt: TGTGCCAGCAGCCTAGCGGGTGAGAGCACAGATACGCAGTATTTT
CDR3aa: CASSLAGESTDTQYF

abundance: NA
v_gene: TRBV6-2/TRBV6-3
j_gene: TRBJ2-7
d_gene: NA
CDR3nt: TGTGCCAGCTCCCGACTAGGAAAAATCTACGAGCAGTACTTC
CDR3aa: CASSRLGKIYEQYF

abundance: few
v_gene: TRBV5-1
j_gene: TRBJ2-1
d_gene: NA
CDR3nt: TGCGCCAGCAGCTTGGGGGTAGGCGCAGGGACCTTCAATGAGCAGTTCTTC
CDR3aa: CASSLGVGAGTFNEQFF